This T cell receptor (beta chain) was sequenced for a study of T cells expressing NK-cell markers. For the study at large: Repertoire data for TCR beta were derived from sorted T cells (CD3+CD56+NKG2C+, CD3+CD56+NKG2C- and CD3+CD56-NKG2C+). Study-wide results and limits: Among several donors, these clonotypes also ranked first in the CD3+CD56-NKG2C+ fraction. Of CD8+ T cells, about 1.0-8% belonged to dominant NKG2C+ clonotypes in more than five donors.

With the 5' RACE reads reprocessed, TCRdb shows one record per CDR3 protein and no DNA. Its table records a few hundred thousand distinct CDR3 sequences. The CDR3 is made up of 14 amino acids. With regard to this clonotype: Its target is not known.

V is TRBV12-3 or TRBV12-4 and J is TRBJ2-3; no DNA is available, so the TRBD2 call from TCRdb remains unchecked. The sequencing input was blood T cells: a sorted CD56 or NKG2C T cell subset, CD4+ or CD8+ T cells, or bulk PBMC T cells (not recorded which). This receptor was identified in a man aged 18-30 years in good health. This CDR3 reads CATRTSGSTDTQYF.